This T cell receptor (beta chain) comes out of a study of lymphopenia after photon versus proton radiotherapy (dated by TCRdb to between 2018 and 2021). About the full investigation: Photon and proton radiation therapy were compared by the study for their immunological effects in patients with gastrointestinal tumors who developed high-grade lymphopenia. The goal of the study was to characterize the differences between the two radiation modalities in how they affect the immune system. The approximately 20 patients in the cohort had gastrointestinal tumors, were treated with either photon or proton therapy, and subsequently developed lymphopenia. On the study overall, not on this receptor specifically: After the lymphocyte count nadir, repertoires from photon-treated patients showed oligoclonal expansion, particularly of CD8+ Temra cells, and this expansion drove the decline in diversity. The survival association was examined only in patients who died, and the authors described better survival with proton therapy as a possibility, not as a demonstrated result. Among patients across the cohort who died, overall survival time showed an inverse correlation with a larger post-nadir drop in TCR diversity. Proton-treated patients stayed relatively stable during treatment, while photon-treated patients lost naive T cells and TCR diversity and gained effector/memory populations.

A word on this clone: What antigen it recognizes has not been identified. The input lacks base qualities; no much larger clone sits a single base away.

Between the V and J ends, shortened by 1 base and 4 bases respectively, the junction contains 14 bases. The germline V gene (reference sequence) specifies LNHDA as CDR1 and SQIVND as CDR2. The CDR3 has 15 amino acids, counting the end cysteine and phenylalanine. Only the CDR3 region is kept as DNA, spanning 45 bases read in frame from base 1. To prepare the library, the immunoSEQ multiplex PCR assay was applied. T cell repertoires were profiled by deep sequencing of rearranged TCR beta loci, alongside multiparametric flow cytometry. Imported from immuneACCESS, the table was reduced by TCRdb to in-frame sequences with V and J called. These copies leave out some clones; in studies compared against another copy, an unresolved V gene accounts for under half, and the cause of the remainder is not known. The sample table records more than 45,000 clones; 70% to 85% of these occur just once. The ten most abundant clones make up around 2% of the sample.

This specimen consisted of peripheral blood, obtained from a patient treated with proton-based radiotherapy. This receptor was identified in a man in his fifties or sixties with pancreatic cancer. The rearrangement combines TRBV19 with TRBJ2-7, and TRBD1 may be the D gene, going by 6 matching bases. Here the CDR3 is given as CASSIGGGDGYEQYF. The DNA sequence follows: TGTGCCAGTAGTATAGGTGGGGGCGATGGATACGAGCAGTACTTC. Reference TRBV19 and TRBJ2-7 proteins supply the regions before and after the CDR3; the full variable domain is: DGGITQSPKYLFRKEGQNVTLSCEQNLNHDAMYWYRQDPGQGLRLIYYSQIVNDFQKGDIAEGYSVSREKKESFPLTVTSAQKNPTAFYLCASSIGGGDGYEQYFGPGTRLTVT.